A selection of T cell receptor beta chains follows, all from one sample in a study of cytomegalovirus exposure and HLA in healthy donors. Sequencing used immunoSEQ multiplex PCR; TCRdb keeps in-frame clones, though not all of them. The sample contains roughly 130,000 clones, 70% to 90% of which appear only once. Sequencing was done on a sample of PBMCs. These TCRs come from a man aged 18-30 years in good health and CMV-seronegative. Each CDR3 is given with its conserved first and last residue. The D gene is left open where the match is weak. A clone size is listed for some rows: how often the clone was seen (once, few, many), or a class if it is expanded.

j_call	v_call	clone_size	d_call	cdr3_aa	cdr3_nt
TRBJ2-5	TRBV27	-	TRBD1	CASRKGQGYQETQYF	TGTGCCAGCAGGAAGGGACAGGGGTACCAAGAGACCCAGTACTTC
TRBJ2-1	TRBV7-8	-	-	CASSRLSSYNEQFF	TGTGCCAGCAGCCGACTGAGCTCCTACAATGAGCAGTTCTTC
TRBJ2-1	TRBV11-2	-	-	CASSLEWGLGYNEQFF	TGTGCCAGCAGCTTAGAGTGGGGGCTAGGTTACAATGAGCAGTTCTTC
TRBJ1-1	TRBV6-5	-	-	CAARGKVEAFF	TGTGCCGCCCGGGGTAAAGTTGAAGCTTTCTTT
TRBJ2-7	TRBV5-1	few	-	CASSSSVEVRPYEQYF	TGCGCCAGCAGCTCCTCCGTGGAGGTCCGTCCCTACGAGCAGTACTTC
TRBJ1-6	TRBV6-5	-	TRBD1	CASRDRVNSPLHF	TGTGCCAGCAGGGACAGGGTGAATTCACCCCTCCACTTT
TRBJ2-7	TRBV7-2	-	-	CASSSPQGTGYEQYF	TGTGCCAGCAGCTCCCCCCAGGGTACAGGCTACGAGCAGTACTTC
TRBJ2-2	TRBV5-1	-	TRBD2	CASSWGDSGAGELFF	TGCGCCAGCAGCTGGGGGGATAGCGGGGCCGGGGAGCTGTTTTTT
TRBJ2-1	TRBV12-5	-	TRBD2	CASGLVLTSSYNEQFF	TGTGCTAGTGGTTTGGTACTGACTAGCAGCTACAATGAGCAGTTCTTC
TRBJ2-7	TRBV27	-	TRBD2	CASSTLRLAGAHEQYF	TGTGCCAGCAGTACCCTCAGACTAGCGGGAGCCCACGAGCAGTACTTC
TRBJ1-1	TRBV5-4	-	-	CASSSTGGPEAFF	TGTGCCAGCAGCTCGACCGGGGGGCCTGAAGCTTTCTTT
TRBJ2-7	TRBV18	-	TRBD2	CASSPTSGGAAEQYF	TGTGCCAGCTCTCCCACGAGCGGGGGGGCGGCCGAGCAGTACTTC
TRBJ2-1	TRBV7-9	-	TRBD1	CASSPWTGLGAEQFF	TGTGCCAGCAGCCCCTGGACAGGGCTGGGGGCTGAGCAGTTCTTC
TRBJ1-2	TRBV6-6	-	-	CASTSGGTHGYTF	TGTGCCAGCACCTCCGGGGGTACCCATGGCTACACCTTC
TRBJ2-2	TRBV6-4	-	TRBD2	CASSDGGVTGELFF	TGTGCCAGCAGTGACGGGGGGGTCACCGGGGAGCTGTTTTTT
TRBJ1-2	TRBV21-1	-	-	CASPALRPPYGYTF	TGTGCCAGCCCCGCCTTGAGGCCCCCTTATGGCTACACCTTC
TRBJ2-5	TRBV11-2	-	TRBD2	CASRKLAGGGTQYF	TGTGCCAGCAGGAAACTTGCTGGGGGGGGGACCCAGTACTTC
TRBJ2-1	TRBV16	-	TRBD1	CASSLRNRGPYNEQFF	TGTGCCAGCAGCCTAAGAAACAGGGGGCCCTACAATGAGCAGTTCTTC
TRBJ2-3	TRBV6-4	few	TRBD2	CASSDSSGAPGTQYF	TGTGCCAGCAGTGACTCTAGCGGGGCTCCCGGTACGCAGTATTTT
TRBJ2-4	TRBV6-4	-	TRBD2	CASSDSTSGGANIQYF	TGTGCCAGCAGTGACTCGACTAGCGGGGGGGCAAACATTCAGTACTTC
TRBJ2-4	TRBV7-2	once	TRBD2	CASSLKPVAGQAKNIQYF	TGTGCCAGCAGCTTAAAACCCGTAGCGGGGCAAGCCAAAAACATTCAGTACTTC
TRBJ1-2	TRBV27	-	-	CASSFSVNYGYTF	TGTGCCAGCAGTTTTAGTGTTAACTATGGCTACACCTTC
TRBJ2-1	TRBV27	-	TRBD2	CASSLVGLFRTSGRRNEQFF	TGTGCCAGCAGTTTAGTGGGGTTGTTTCGGACTAGCGGGAGACGGAATGAGCAGTTCTTC
TRBJ1-2	TRBV4-1	-	-	CASSQGRGGNYGYTF	TGCGCCAGCAGCCAAGGGCGTGGGGGGAACTATGGCTACACCTTC
TRBJ1-6	TRBV6-1	many	-	CASRETNRASNSPLHF	TGTGCCAGCAGGGAAACCAACAGGGCTTCGAATTCACCCCTCCACTTT
TRBJ2-7	TRBV7-2	once	TRBD2	CASSLGGSGAPFSYEQYF	TGTGCCAGCAGCTTAGGGGGTAGCGGGGCCCCTTTCTCCTACGAGCAGTACTTC